This note documents a single T cell receptor beta chain sequence. This sample stems from a study of blood T cell repertoires in COVID-19. Cohort placement rested on clinical history that participants reported themselves. This CDR3 spans 14 amino acids. Germline V gives CDR1 SGHTA, CDR2 FQGNSA. With V trimmed by 4 bases and J by 9 bases, 9 bases remained unmatched. Repertoires were generated with immunoSEQ multiplex PCR, while TCRdb's copy carries only in-frame clones and drops some. The sample consists of around 150,000 clones, around 81% of them appearing once. The receptor comes from a woman in her forties who had recovered from COVID-19. The chain uses TRBV7-2 and TRBJ1-5; 7 bases map to TRBD1. Sample: PBMCs or T cells enriched from blood (not recorded which). The chain's CDR3 is CASSSGTAYGPQHF. CDR3 nucleotide sequence: TGTGCCAGCAGCTCCGGGACAGCCTACGGGCCCCAGCATTTT.